Listed below are T cell receptor beta chains from one sample, sequenced in a study of CD8 T cells in ankylosing spondylitis. MiXCR, run by TCRdb on the 5' RACE reads, gives a single entry per CDR3 protein. This table holds 250,000 to 300,000 distinct CDR3 sequences, around 20% found once. Sequencing was done on a sample of blood, either unsorted or a sorted T cell fraction (not recorded which). Receptor source: a male donor with ankylosing spondylitis or in good health (not recorded which). The CDR3 runs from the conserved cysteine through the conserved F or W. A D gene is named only where the DNA matches it firmly. Only some rows state a clone size, as once, few, many or a class for expanded clones.

TRBD1 | NA | TRBJ1-5 | TRBV19 | TGTGCCAGTAGTAGACAGGGAGAAGGTCAGCCCCAGCATTTT | CASSRQGEGQPQHF
NA | NA | TRBJ2-1 | TRBV5-1 | TGCGCCAGCAGCTCCAGGGTAGGGTCCTACAATGAGCAGTTCTTC | CASSSRVGSYNEQFF
TRBD2 | many | TRBJ2-1 | TRBV7-2 | TGTGCCAGCAGCGAGGGACTAGCGGGGTATAATGAGCAGTTCTTC | CASSEGLAGYNEQFF
TRBD1 | NA | TRBJ2-2 | TRBV12-3/TRBV12-4 | TGTACCAGCAGTTTAGGGGGATGGGGGACAGGGCGCACCGGGGAGCTGTTTTTT | CTSSLGGWGTGRTGELFF
TRBD1 | few | TRBJ1-1 | TRBV10-3 | TGTGCCATCAGTGAGTCGTGGACAGGGAAGAACACTGAAGCTTTCTTT | CAISESWTGKNTEAFF
TRBD1 | few | TRBJ1-2 | TRBV5-6 | TGTGCCAGCAGCCCCACGGGACAGGGCTCATCCTATGGCTACACCTTC | CASSPTGQGSSYGYTF
NA | medium-sized | TRBJ1-6 | TRBV5-1 | TGCGCCAGCAGCTTGGCAGTAGATTCACCCCTCCACTTT | CASSLAVDSPLHF
TRBD1 | few | TRBJ2-1 | TRBV2 | TGTGCCAGCAGAGGGAGGGACAGGGCTCTAAATGAGCAGTTCTTC | CASRGRDRALNEQFF
NA | NA | TRBJ1-1 | TRBV21-1 | TGTGCCAGCAGCAAAGGATCGCGGACAGCCATGAACACTGAAGCTTTCTTT | CASSKGSRTAMNTEAFF
NA | NA | TRBJ2-1 | TRBV7-2 | TGTGCCAGCAGCTCAATGGACTGGGAGCAGTTCTTC | CASSSMDWEQFF
NA | many | TRBJ2-5 | TRBV12-3/TRBV12-4 | TGTGCCAGCAGTTTGAGTCGGGAGACCCAGTACTTC | CASSLSRETQYF
TRBD1 | NA | TRBJ2-2 | TRBV12-3/TRBV12-4 | TGTGCCAGCAGTTTAGAGGGGCCAGGGGGCACCGGGGAGCTGTTTTTT | CASSLEGPGGTGELFF
TRBD2 | few | TRBJ2-1 | TRBV27 | TGTGCCAGCACGGGGCTAGCGGGAGGCAATGAGCAGTTCTTC | CASTGLAGGNEQFF
NA | NA | TRBJ2-1 | TRBV4-1 | TGCGCCAGCAGCCTGCAAACGGGGGGCGGCCACAATGAGCAGTTCTTC | CASSLQTGGGHNEQFF
TRBD2 | NA | TRBJ2-1 | TRBV20-1 | TGCAGTGCTCCGTCAAGGACTAGCGGGGAAGGTGAGCAGTTCTTC | CSAPSRTSGEGEQFF
TRBD1 | NA | TRBJ1-6 | TRBV5-1 | TGCGCCAGCACCTCAACAGGGGAGCGGTCACCCCTCCACTTT | CASTSTGERSPLHF
TRBD1 | few | TRBJ2-5 | TRBV12-3/TRBV12-4 | TGTGCCAGCAGTTTCGGTGGGGACAGCTACCAAGAGACCCAGTACTTC | CASSFGGDSYQETQYF
NA | few | TRBJ2-1 | TRBV12-3/TRBV12-4 | TGTGCCAGCAGTTTTGCCATACCGGGGAATGAGCAGTTCTTC | CASSFAIPGNEQFF
NA | NA | TRBJ2-2 | TRBV30 | TGTGCCTGGAGTGTATTGGTAGAAGTCGGGGAGCTGTTTTTT | CAWSVLVEVGELFF
NA | few | TRBJ1-2 | TRBV3-1 | TGTGCCAGCAGCCAAGGGGGTCGAAACTATGGCTACACCTTC | CASSQGGRNYGYTF
NA | few | TRBJ2-1 | TRBV30 | TGTGCCTGGAGTGTCGGCCAGGGGTACAATGAGCAGTTCTTC | CAWSVGQGYNEQFF
TRBD1 | few | TRBJ1-1 | TRBV29-1 | TGCAGCGTTTCCCTAGGGACAGGGTTAATGAACACTGAAGCTTTCTTT | CSVSLGTGLMNTEAFF
TRBD1 | few | TRBJ1-4 | TRBV5-1 | TGCGCCAGCAGCTTGTGGTCAGGGGGACTTAATGAAAAACTGTTTTTT | CASSLWSGGLNEKLFF
TRBD2 | few | TRBJ2-1 | TRBV12-3/TRBV12-4 | TGTGCCAGCAGTTTAGTCCCCACTAGCGGGGGGGCCCAACCCTACAATGAGCAGTTCTTC | CASSLVPTSGGAQPYNEQFF
TRBD2 | few | TRBJ2-1 | TRBV7-6 | TGTGCCAGCTCTCTAGCGGGAGGGAGTGAGCAGTTCTTC | CASSLAGGSEQFF
TRBD2 | NA | TRBJ2-1 | TRBV9 | TGTGCCAGCAGCGCCCCGGGACTAGTCTCCAATGAGCAGTTCTTC | CASSAPGLVSNEQFF
NA | NA | TRBJ1-6 | TRBV7-6 | TGTGCCAGCAGCTTAGGGGGGGAGTCACCCCTCCACTTT | CASSLGGESPLHF
TRBD1 | NA | TRBJ2-2 | TRBV9 | TGTGCCAGCAGCGCCCAAGCGGTTACAGGGGTCGGGGAGCTGTTTTTT | CASSAQAVTGVGELFF
NA | few | TRBJ2-2 | TRBV12-5 | TGTGCTAGTGGTTTCTCCGGGTTGGGGAACACCGGGGAGCTGTTTTTT | CASGFSGLGNTGELFF
NA | few | TRBJ2-1 | TRBV7-3 | TGTGCCAGCAGCTCGGATCTTCCGAGTGAGCAGTTCTTC | CASSSDLPSEQFF
NA | NA | TRBJ2-2 | TRBV6-2/TRBV6-3 | TGTGCCAGCAGTTACGGGGTTCCCGGGGAGCTGTTTTTT | CASSYGVPGELFF
NA | many | TRBJ1-3 | TRBV29-1 | TGCAGCGTTGTTTCAACAGCTGGAAACACCATATATTTT | CSVVSTAGNTIYF
TRBD2 | few | TRBJ2-2 | TRBV20-1 | TGCAGTGCTAGTTCAGCGGGAGGGCTCGGGGAGCTGTTTTTT | CSASSAGGLGELFF
TRBD2 | NA | TRBJ2-4 | TRBV5-1 | TGCGCCAGCAGCTTGAGGAGGGGCCCTTTAGCGGGAGTGGACAAAAACATTCAGTACTTC | CASSLRRGPLAGVDKNIQYF
TRBD1 | NA | TRBJ1-5 | TRBV3-1 | TGTGCCAGCAGCCAAGATGGACAGGTTAATCAGCCCCAGCATTTT | CASSQDGQVNQPQHF
NA | many | TRBJ1-5 | TRBV20-1 | TGCAGTGCTAGAGATCTAGCCCGAGAGCTGGAGCCCCAGCATTTT | CSARDLARELEPQHF
TRBD2 | NA | TRBJ2-1 | TRBV5-1 | TGCGCCAGCAGCTTGGGCCCCCTTAGCGGGGGGCGTAAGTTCTTC | CASSLGPLSGGRKFF
NA | NA | TRBJ2-5 | TRBV9 | TGTGCCAGCAGCGCTCAGGGGTTACGGGAGACCCAGTACTTC | CASSAQGLRETQYF
NA | many | TRBJ1-5 | TRBV7-8 | TGTGCCAGCAGCTTGGGGGGCAACCATCAGCCCCAGCATTTT | CASSLGGNHQPQHF
TRBD2 | NA | TRBJ2-3 | TRBV3-1 | TGTGCCAGCAGGGTGGGACTAGCCCTCGGCACAGATACGCAGTATTTT | CASRVGLALGTDTQYF
NA | few | TRBJ2-3 | TRBV10-3 | TGTGCCATCAGTGAGGACCAAGGGGGGGATACGCAGTATTTT | CAISEDQGGDTQYF